The table lists the clone carrying this T cell receptor (beta chain) with many counts. Its specificity is not known. Per germline, CDR1 DFQATT and CDR2 SNEGSKA (reference sequence). This CDR3 has 14 residues. V was pared by 3 bases and J by 2 bases, with 12 bases between. The authors produced cDNA by 5'RACE using 10-nucleotide random UMIs. MiXCR, applied by TCRdb to the 5' RACE reads, yields one record per CDR3 protein. This sample carries some 37,000 distinct CDR3 sequences, 10% of them seen once, and the ten largest clones take approximately 7%. These data belong to a study of neurological immune-mediated disorders. Notes on the study in general: Across subjects, no CDR3 amino acid sequence appeared in expanded clones of more than one subject, a finding that suggested private repertoires in all groups.

The chain is built from TRBV20-1 and TRBJ2-3; D is ambiguous. The specimen was PBMCs. The receptor's source is a woman aged 25 to 39 with HTLV-1-associated myelopathy (HAM/TSP). The CDR3 DNA is TGCAGTGCTAGTTCGACACTGCTCACAGATACGCAGTATTTT. Its translation: CSASSTLLTDTQYF.